These 22 T cell receptor beta chains were all obtained from the same sample, sequenced in a study of spatial heterogeneity in lung cancer (dated by TCRdb to between 2018 and 2021). This sample's time point label indicates: sample taken at primary tumor resection. Without any cell sorting, TCR sequencing was performed on whole RNA extracted either from tumor and nontumor lung tissue or from cryopreserved PBMC samples. The protocol used for the library was 5' RACE. Sequenced using a NextSeq 500. Clones were called with MiXCR by TCRdb after fastp trimmed the public reads at Q25, and only in-frame beta chains were retained. One record per CDR3 amino acid sequence lists the most common genes and DNA. The sample table shows more than 80,000 distinct CDR3 sequences, and 10% to 15% are seen once. The top ten clonotypes cover under 50% of the sample. The sample was PBMCs, taken at surgery. Receptor source: a male donor with early-stage non-small cell lung cancer.

This clonotype was seen a handful of times. The J gene is TRBJ2-1, the V gene TRBV4-3, with 9 bases aligning to TRBD2. Trimming removed 0 bases from V and 4 bases from J; junction bases left unmatched: 4. The CDR3 is 16 amino acids. Germline loops: CDR1 LGHNA, CDR2 YSLEER. The CDR3 reads CASSQDFSGGYNEQFF. The CDR3 DNA is TGCGCCAGCAGCCAAGATTTTAGCGGGGGATACAATGAGCAGTTCTTC.

V is TRBV12-3 or TRBV12-4 and J is TRBJ1-6, with unresolved D. V dropped 2 bases and J dropped 14 bases, with 13 bases sitting between them. The CDR3 contains 13 residues. This chain's CDR3 is CASSLRAGPTLHF. CDR3 nucleotide sequence: TGTGCCAGCAGTTTAAGGGCAGGTCCGACCCTCCACTTT.

This sequence joins TRBV6-5 and TRBJ2-7; 8 bases line up with TRBD2. Germline-derived CDR1 and CDR2 are MNHEY and SVGAGI. The CDR3 runs to 13 residues. The V and J ends lost 6 bases and 7 bases, in that order; junction bases with no gene match: 8. CDR3 nucleotides: TGTGCCAGCAGGAAGGGACTAGTTGAGGAGCAGTACTTC. This codes for CASRKGLVEEQYF.

The table lists this clonotype with a few counts. The chain joins TRBV28 to TRBJ2-7; D remains ambiguous. V lost 3 bases to trimming and J lost 2 bases, with 11 bases between them. Germline-derived CDR1 and CDR2 are MDHEN and SYDVKM. There are 14 residues in the CDR3. In DNA form, the CDR3 reads TGTGCCAGCAGTTTTTCAAACCCGACCTACGAGCAGTACTTC. This translates into CASSFSNPTYEQYF.

This clonotype turned up a few times. The CDR3 sequence is CSASPAGANTGELFF. The CDR3 region has the DNA TGCAGTGCTAGCCCAGCGGGAGCGAACACCGGGGAGCTGTTTTTT. The genes are TRBV20-1 and TRBJ2-2; 8 bases map to TRBD2. The CDR3 has 15 residues. The germline V gene encodes CDR1 DFQATT and CDR2 SNEGSKA (reference sequence). Trimming cost V 3 bases and J 0 bases; bases outside gene matches: 3.

This clonotype has more than one count but fewer than ten. The chain combines TRBV29-1 with TRBJ2-5; D is possibly TRBD1 (6 bases). There are 14 residues in the CDR3. V gave up 7 bases and J gave up 2 bases, with 17 bases separating them. Germline V gene sequence: CDR1 SQVTM, CDR2 ANQGSEA. In nucleotides, the CDR3 is TGCAGCGCCACTCTGGGGACAAGACAAGAGACCCAGTACTTC. Translation: CSATLGTRQETQYF.

There are many counts of this clonotype. This sequence joins TRBV6-2 or TRBV6-3 and TRBJ2-3; D might be TRBD2 (5 bases). The germline gives CDR1 MNHEY, CDR2 SVGEGT. The CDR3 sequence is 13 residues long. V lost 6 bases, J lost 6 bases, and 13 bases lay in between. The CDR3 protein is CASSPDYADTQYF. The CDR3 bases are TGTGCCAGCAGCCCAGACTACGCGGATACGCAGTATTTT.

This clonotype came up many times. The chain recombines TRBV5-1 with TRBJ2-5; 7 positions agree with TRBD2. The germline CDR1 and CDR2 sequences are SGHRS and YFSETQ. CDR3 length: 15 residues. After removal of 1 base from V and 5 bases from J, the junction contained 8 bases not matched to a gene. CDR3 protein: CASSLNGRNGETQYF. As DNA, the CDR3 is TGCGCCAGCAGCTTGAACGGGAGGAACGGGGAGACCCAGTACTTC.

In this sample, this clonotype turned up many times. The chain has TRBV20-1 and TRBJ1-1; 8 bases are shared with TRBD1. V was pared by 5 bases and J by 6 bases, with 14 bases of the junction left unmatched. In germline, CDR1 is DFQATT, CDR2 SNEGSKA (reference sequence). The CDR3 totals 15 residues. In DNA form, the CDR3 reads TGCAGTGCTCTACCCTCACCGGGACAGGCTTCTGAAGCTTTCTTT. Translated: CSALPSPGQASEAFF.

The chain has TRBV11-2 and TRBJ2-5; D may be TRBD2 (6 bases). The CDR3 has 16 amino acids. V lost 5 bases and J lost 0, with 16 bases in between. Per germline, CDR1 SGHAT and CDR2 FQNNGV. CDR3 coding DNA: TGTGCCAGCAGCGGATTACTAGCCTTATACCAAGAGACCCAGTACTTC. This encodes CASSGLLALYQETQYF.

This chain links TRBV6-2 or TRBV6-3 with TRBJ2-7; perhaps TRBD1 as D (6 bases). V lost 4 bases, J lost 6 bases, and 13 bases lay in between. Looked up from germline, CDR1 is MNHEY and CDR2 is SVGEGT. This CDR3 is 13 amino acids long. In DNA, the CDR3 is TGTGCCAGCAGTTTGGGACACAAAGGCGAGCAGTACTTC. It yields the protein CASSLGHKGEQYF.

The genes are TRBV7-9 and TRBJ1-2; 7 nucleotides align to TRBD1. CDR3 length equals 12 residues. Germline assignment: CDR1 SEHNR and CDR2 FQNEAQ (reference sequence). V lost 5 bases, J lost 6 bases, and 3 bases stayed unmatched. The CDR3 nucleotides are TGTGCCAGCAGCCCGACAGGGAATGGCTACACCTTC. Protein product: CASSPTGNGYTF.

The rearrangement links TRBV20-1 to TRBJ1-2; 9 positions match TRBD1. The germline gives CDR1 DFQATT, CDR2 SNEGSKA (reference sequence). J was trimmed by 4 bases and V by 2 bases; bases with no gene match: 11. The CDR3 covers 16 residues. DNA of the CDR3: TGCAGTGCTAGAACGAGTTCCGGGACAGGGAGCTATGGCTACACCTTC. Residues: CSARTSSGTGSYGYTF.

This rearrangement joins TRBV20-1 to TRBJ2-3; D may be TRBD2 (7 bases). This CDR3 spans 17 amino acids. The V gene lost 0 bases and the J gene lost 2 bases, with 18 bases spanning the gap. Germline V gives CDR1 DFQATT, CDR2 SNEGSKA (reference sequence). The CDR3 DNA is TGCAGTGCTAGAGATTACGGACCGGGGGGACACACAGATACGCAGTATTTT. Translated: CSARDYGPGGHTDTQYF.

This clonotype was recorded many times. The CDR3 bases are TGTGCCAGCAGCTTAGCTCCAGGGGGCAGGACTAGCGGGGCCAATGAGCAGTTCTTC. It is translated as CASSLAPGGRTSGANEQFF. The chain combines TRBV7-8 with TRBJ2-1; 12 bases are shared with TRBD2. The CDR3 runs 19 residues. The germline CDR1 and CDR2 sequences are SGHVS and FQNEAQ. V gave up 0 bases and J gave up 6 bases; unmatched junction bases: 12.

V is TRBV15 and J is TRBJ2-3; 8 nucleotides agree with TRBD2. The CDR3 totals 15 residues. The germline V gene encodes CDR1 LNHNV and CDR2 YYDKDF (reference sequence). The V segment lost 3 bases and the J segment 2 bases; nucleotides outside the gene matches: 4. The CDR3: CATSSRAGATDTQYF. The CDR3 region has the DNA TGTGCCACCAGCAGCAGAGCGGGAGCCACAGATACGCAGTATTTT. Drawing the rest from reference TRBV15 and TRBJ2-3, the complete variable domain is DAMVIQNPRYQVTQFGKPVTLSCSQTLNHNVMYWYQQKSSQAPKLLFHYYDKDFNNEADTPDNFQSRRPNTSFCFLDIRSPGLGDTAMYLCATSSRAGATDTQYFGPGTRLTVL.

The genes are TRBV6-2 or TRBV6-3 and TRBJ2-7, with TRBD2 matching 8 bases. CDR3 size: 16 residues. The V gene's germline CDR1 is MNHEY and CDR2 SVGEGT. The junction had 10 bases not matched to a gene; V was cut back by 6 bases and J by 0 bases. CDR3 amino acids: CASSRRLREDSYEQYF. The CDR3 bases are TGTGCCAGCAGCCGCCGGTTGCGGGAGGACTCCTACGAGCAGTACTTC.

This clonotype appeared many times. The V call is TRBV4-1, the J call TRBJ2-1; D may match TRBD1 or TRBD2 (5 bases each). The V gene lost 2 bases and the J gene lost 1 base, with 15 bases spanning the gap. In germline, CDR1 is MGHRA, CDR2 YSYEKL. CDR3 size: 17 residues. The CDR3 sequence: CASSQIPGPPSYNEQFF. The CDR3 DNA reads as TGCGCCAGCAGCCAAATACCGGGACCGCCATCCTACAATGAGCAGTTCTTC.

The table lists this clonotype with a count of one. The chain links TRBV6-1 to TRBJ2-7; D not resolved. In germline, CDR1 is MNHNS, CDR2 SASEGT. This CDR3 contains 11 residues. V gave up 1 base and J gave up 6 bases, with 4 bases separating them. CDR3 protein: CASSEVSEQYF. The CDR3 region has the DNA TGTGCCAGCAGTGAAGTGTCCGAGCAGTACTTC.

V usage is TRBV7-8 and J usage is TRBJ1-1; the D gene is possibly TRBD1 (5 bases). V was pared by 1 base and J by 4 bases, with 10 bases between. Germline CDR1 reads SGHVS; CDR2 reads FQNEAQ. The CDR3 is 14 residues long. The DNA for the CDR3 is TGTGCCAGCAGCTTAGTGGGGGGTAGCACTGAAGCTTTCTTT. It yields the protein CASSLVGGSTEAFF.

In its sample, this clonotype was seen a few times. The CDR3: CASSQGQYTEAFF. CDR3 bases: TGCGCCAGCAGCCAGGGACAGTACACTGAAGCTTTCTTT. The V call is TRBV10-2, the J call TRBJ1-1; 7 bases agree with TRBD1. There are 13 residues in the CDR3. Germline CDR1 and CDR2: WSHSY and SAAADI. The junction had 4 bases not matched to a gene; V was cut back by 6 bases and J by 3 bases.

This clonotype was picked up a small number of times. CDR3 sequence reads: CATSDGGKEAFF. CDR3 sequence (DNA): TGTGCCACCAGTGATGGGGGTAAAGAGGCTTTCTTT. This chain joins TRBV24-1 and TRBJ1-1; possible D gene TRBD1, 5 bases. The CDR3 length is 12 residues. CDR1 is KGHDR, CDR2 SFDVKD, per germline. V was shortened by 3 bases and J by 11 bases, with 12 bases between the two germline ends.